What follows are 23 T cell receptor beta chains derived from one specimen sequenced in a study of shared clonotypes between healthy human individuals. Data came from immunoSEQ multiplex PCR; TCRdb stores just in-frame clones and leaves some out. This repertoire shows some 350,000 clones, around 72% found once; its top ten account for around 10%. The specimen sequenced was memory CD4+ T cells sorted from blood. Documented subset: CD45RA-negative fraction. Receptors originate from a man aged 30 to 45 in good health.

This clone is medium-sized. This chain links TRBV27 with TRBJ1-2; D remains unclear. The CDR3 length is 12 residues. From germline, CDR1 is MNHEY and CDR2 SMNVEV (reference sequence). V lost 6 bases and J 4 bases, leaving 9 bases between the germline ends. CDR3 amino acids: CASRSASYGYTF. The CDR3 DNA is TGTGCCAGCAGATCGGCATCCTATGGCTACACCTTC.

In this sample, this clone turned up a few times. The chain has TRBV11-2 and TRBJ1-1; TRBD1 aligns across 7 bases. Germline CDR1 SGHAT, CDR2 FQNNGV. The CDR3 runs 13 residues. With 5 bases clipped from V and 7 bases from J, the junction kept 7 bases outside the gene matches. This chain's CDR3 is CASSRSDRREAFF. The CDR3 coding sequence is TGTGCCAGCAGCCGGTCGGACAGGCGTGAAGCTTTCTTT.

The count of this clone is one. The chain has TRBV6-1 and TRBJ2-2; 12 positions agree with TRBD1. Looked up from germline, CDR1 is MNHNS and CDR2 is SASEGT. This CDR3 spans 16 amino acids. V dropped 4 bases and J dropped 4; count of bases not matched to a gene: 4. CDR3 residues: CASSVGTGGGTGELFF. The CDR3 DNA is TGTGCCAGCAGTGTTGGGACAGGGGGCGGCACCGGGGAGCTGTTTTTT.

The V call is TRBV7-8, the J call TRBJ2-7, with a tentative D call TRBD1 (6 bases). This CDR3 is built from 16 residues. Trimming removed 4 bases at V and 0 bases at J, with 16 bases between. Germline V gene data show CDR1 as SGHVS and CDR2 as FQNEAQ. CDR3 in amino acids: CASSSLQGKSSYEQYF. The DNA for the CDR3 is TGTGCCAGCAGCTCGCTACAGGGTAAAAGCTCCTACGAGCAGTACTTC. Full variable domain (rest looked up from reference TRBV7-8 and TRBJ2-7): GAGVSQSPRYKVAKRGQDVALRCDPISGHVSLFWYQQALGQGPEFLTYFQNEAQLDKSGLPSDRFFAERPEGSVSTLKIQRTQQEDSAVYLCASSSLQGKSSYEQYFGPGTRLTVT.

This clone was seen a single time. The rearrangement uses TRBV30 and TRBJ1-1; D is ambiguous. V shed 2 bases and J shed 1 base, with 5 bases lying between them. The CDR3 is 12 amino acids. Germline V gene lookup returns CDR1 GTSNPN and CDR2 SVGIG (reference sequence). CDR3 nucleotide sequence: TGTGCCTGGAGTAGCGGGAACACTGAAGCTTTCTTT. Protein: CAWSSGNTEAFF.

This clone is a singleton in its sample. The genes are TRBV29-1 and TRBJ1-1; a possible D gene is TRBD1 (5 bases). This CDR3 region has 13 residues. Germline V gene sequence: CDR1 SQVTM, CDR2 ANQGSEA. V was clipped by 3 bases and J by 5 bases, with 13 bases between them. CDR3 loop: CSVESAGRTEAFF. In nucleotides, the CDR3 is TGCAGCGTTGAGTCGGCAGGGAGGACTGAAGCTTTCTTT.

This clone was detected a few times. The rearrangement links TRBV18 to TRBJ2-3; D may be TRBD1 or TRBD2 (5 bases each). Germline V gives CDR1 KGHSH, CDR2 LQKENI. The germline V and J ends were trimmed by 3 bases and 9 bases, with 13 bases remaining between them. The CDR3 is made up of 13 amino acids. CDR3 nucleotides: TGTGCCAGCTCACCTGATGGGACCGTAACGCAGTATTTT. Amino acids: CASSPDGTVTQYF.

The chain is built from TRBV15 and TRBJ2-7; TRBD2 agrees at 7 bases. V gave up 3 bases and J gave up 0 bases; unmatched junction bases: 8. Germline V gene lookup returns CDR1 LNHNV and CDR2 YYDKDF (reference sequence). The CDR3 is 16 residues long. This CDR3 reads CATSSPSGGGSYEQYF. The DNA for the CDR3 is TGTGCCACCAGCAGTCCGTCGGGCGGGGGCTCCTACGAGCAGTACTTC.

CDR3 in DNA: TGTGCCAGTAGTAAAACTAGCGGGAGTGGGTCCTACGAGCAGTACTTC. It is translated as CASSKTSGSGSYEQYF. The V gene is TRBV19, the J gene TRBJ2-7, with 11 bases that match TRBD2. Per the germline V gene, CDR1 is LNHDA and CDR2 is SQIVND (reference sequence). Trimming took 4 bases from V and 1 from J; bases not matched to a gene: 6. The CDR3 length is 16 residues.

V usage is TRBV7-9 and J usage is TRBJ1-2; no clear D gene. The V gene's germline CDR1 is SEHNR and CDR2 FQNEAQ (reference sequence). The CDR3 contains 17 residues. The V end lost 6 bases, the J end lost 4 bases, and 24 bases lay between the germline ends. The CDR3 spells CASSFFNAGKFFYGYTF. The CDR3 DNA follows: TGTGCCAGCAGTTTCTTCAATGCGGGGAAATTCTTCTATGGCTACACCTTC.

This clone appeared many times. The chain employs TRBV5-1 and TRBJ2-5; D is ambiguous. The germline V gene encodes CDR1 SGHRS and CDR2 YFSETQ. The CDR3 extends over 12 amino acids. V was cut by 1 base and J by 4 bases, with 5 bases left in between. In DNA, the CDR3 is TGCGCCAGCAGCTTGATACGAGAGACCCAGTACTTC. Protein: CASSLIRETQYF.

The CDR3 protein is CASSLSSRGETQYF. The CDR3 bases are TGTGCCAGCAGCTTATCGTCCCGGGGAGAGACCCAGTACTTC. The chain uses TRBV7-8 and TRBJ2-5; TRBD2 is a possible D gene (5 bases). Per the germline V gene, CDR1 is SGHVS and CDR2 is FQNEAQ. The ends were cut back, 2 bases at V and 4 bases at J, with 11 bases in the middle. This CDR3 is built from 14 residues. Together with reference TRBV7-8 and TRBJ2-5, the CDR3 gives the full variable domain: GAGVSQSPRYKVAKRGQDVALRCDPISGHVSLFWYQQALGQGPEFLTYFQNEAQLDKSGLPSDRFFAERPEGSVSTLKIQRTQQEDSAVYLCASSLSSRGETQYFGPGTRLLVL.

CDR3 protein: CASSEGLAGAGNEQFF. Here the CDR3 DNA reads TGTGCCAGCAGTGAGGGACTAGCGGGAGCAGGGAATGAGCAGTTCTTC. The chain uses TRBV6-4 and TRBJ2-1; TRBD2 matches at 14 bases. The CDR3 extends over 16 amino acids. Germline V CDR1 and CDR2: MRHNA, SNTAGT. After removal of 3 bases from V and 7 bases from J, the junction contained 5 bases not matched to a gene.

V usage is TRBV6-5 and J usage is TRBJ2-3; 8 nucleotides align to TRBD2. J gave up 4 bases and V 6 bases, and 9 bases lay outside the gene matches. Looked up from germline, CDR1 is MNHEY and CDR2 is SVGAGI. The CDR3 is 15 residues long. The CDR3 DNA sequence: TGTGCCAGCAGGCGGCCGGGACTAGGCGCAGATACGCAGTATTTT. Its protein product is CASRRPGLGADTQYF.

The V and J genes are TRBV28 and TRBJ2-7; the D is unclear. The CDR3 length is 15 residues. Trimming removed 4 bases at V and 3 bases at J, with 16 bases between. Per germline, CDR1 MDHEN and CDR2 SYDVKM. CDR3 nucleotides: TGTGCCAGCAGTTCCCCCGGAGCCGAGAGCTACGAGCAGTACTTC. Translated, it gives CASSSPGAESYEQYF.

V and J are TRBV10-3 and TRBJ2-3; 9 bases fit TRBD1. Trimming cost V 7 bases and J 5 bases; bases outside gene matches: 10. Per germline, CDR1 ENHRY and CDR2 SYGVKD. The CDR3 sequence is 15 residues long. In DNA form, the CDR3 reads TGTGCCATCAAGAACAACAGGGGGCGCTTAGATACGCAGTATTTT. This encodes CAIKNNRGRLDTQYF.

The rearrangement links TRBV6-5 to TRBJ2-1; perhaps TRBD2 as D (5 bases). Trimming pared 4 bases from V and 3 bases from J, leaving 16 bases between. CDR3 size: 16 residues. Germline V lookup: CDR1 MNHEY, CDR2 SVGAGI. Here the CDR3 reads CASSSPAAGFYNEQFF. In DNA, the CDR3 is TGTGCCAGCAGTTCTCCGGCGGCGGGCTTCTACAATGAGCAGTTCTTC.

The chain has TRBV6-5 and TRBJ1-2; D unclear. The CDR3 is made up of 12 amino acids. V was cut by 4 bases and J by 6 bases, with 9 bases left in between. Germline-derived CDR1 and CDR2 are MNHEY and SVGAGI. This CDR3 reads CASSSTGDGYTF. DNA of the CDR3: TGTGCCAGCAGTTCGACGGGTGATGGCTACACCTTC.

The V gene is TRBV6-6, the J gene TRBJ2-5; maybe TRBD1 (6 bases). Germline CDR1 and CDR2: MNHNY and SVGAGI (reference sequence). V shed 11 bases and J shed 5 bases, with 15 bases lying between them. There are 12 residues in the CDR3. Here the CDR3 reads CAGRGFGETQYF. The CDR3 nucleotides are TGTGCCGGAAGGGGGTTTGGTGAGACCCAGTACTTC.

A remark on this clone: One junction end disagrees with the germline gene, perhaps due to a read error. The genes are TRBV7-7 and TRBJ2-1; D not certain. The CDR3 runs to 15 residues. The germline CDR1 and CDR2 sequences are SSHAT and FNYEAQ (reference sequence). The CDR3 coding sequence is TGTGCTAGCAGCTTAGGCGCGAGCTCCTACAATGAGCAGTTCTTC. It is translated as CASSLGASSYNEQFF. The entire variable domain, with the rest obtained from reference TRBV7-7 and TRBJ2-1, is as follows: GAGVSQSPRYKVTKRGQDVTLRCDPISSHATLYWYQQALGQGPEFLTYFNYEAQPDKSGLPSDRFSAERPEGSISTLTIQRTEQRDSAMYRCASSLGASSYNEQFFGPGTRLTVL.

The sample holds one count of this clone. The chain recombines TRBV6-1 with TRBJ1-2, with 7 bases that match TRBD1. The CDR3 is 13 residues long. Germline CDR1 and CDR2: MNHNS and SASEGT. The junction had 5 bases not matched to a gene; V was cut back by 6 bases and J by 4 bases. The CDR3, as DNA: TGTGCCAGCAGCTTTGGGACAGCCTATGGCTACACCTTC. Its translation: CASSFGTAYGYTF.

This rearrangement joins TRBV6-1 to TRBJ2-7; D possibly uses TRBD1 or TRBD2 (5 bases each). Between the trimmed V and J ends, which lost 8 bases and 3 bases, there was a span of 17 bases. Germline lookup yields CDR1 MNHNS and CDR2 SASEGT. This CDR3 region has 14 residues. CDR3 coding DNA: TGTGCCAGCCCCCCCCGGGGACCCCGCTACGAGCAGTACTTC. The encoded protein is CASPPRGPRYEQYF.

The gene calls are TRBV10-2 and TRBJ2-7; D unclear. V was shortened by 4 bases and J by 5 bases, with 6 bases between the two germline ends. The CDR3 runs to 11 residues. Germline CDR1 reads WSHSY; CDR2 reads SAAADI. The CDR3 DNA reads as TGCGCCAGCAGTGCTGGGGACGAGCAGTACTTC. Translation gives CASSAGDEQYF.